The clone carrying this T cell receptor (beta chain) was counted a few times. Its antigen is as yet unknown. This record comes from a study of CD8+ T cells in alopecia areata. Study-wide results and caveats: Expanded CD8+ clones among the top 100, and scalp clonality, were significantly decreased by tofacitinib.

Treatment described: oral pan-JAK inhibitor, 5-10 mg twice daily. Alopecia areata patients had lesional scalp punch biopsies and peripheral blood taken from them. It was from PBMCs that CD4+ and CD8+ T cells were sorted. Once RNA had been extracted, it was reverse transcribed into cDNA to act as the sequencing template. Libraries were prepared by immunoSEQ multiplex PCR; TCRdb keeps only in-frame clonotypes and omits some of them. The profile shows roughly 200,000 clones, about three fifths of them singletons. Germline trimming cut 7 bases from V and 8 bases from J; bases unmatched to any gene: 8. The length of the CDR3 is 14 residues. The germline gives CDR1 SEHNR, CDR2 FQNEAQ (reference sequence).

This sequence joins TRBV7-9 and TRBJ1-4, with TRBD1 identical over 9 bases. The sequencing used CD4+ T cells sorted from blood, collected at week 4, from a patient treated with tofacitinib. This sequence was found in a human donor with alopecia areata. The CDR3 spells CASTYDRGREKLFF. DNA for the CDR3: TGTGCCAGCACCTACGACAGGGGGAGGGAAAAACTGTTTTTT.